A single sample gave rise to the 21 T cell receptor beta chains below, sequenced in a study of human T cells and chemical hapten exposure. Indicated time point: patch test 1, 2 weeks after DPC sensitization. Treatment given: therapeutic diphenylcyclopropenone sensitization with weekly scalp DPC. TCRdb reprocessed the RACE reads via MiXCR and lists one record per CDR3 protein. The sample has about 340,000 distinct CDR3 sequences; under 9% are singletons. The sequences come from whole blood, collected in connection with sensitization to the hapten diphenylcyclopropenone (DPC). Receptors were obtained from a young woman with alopecia areata. Some clones in this sample may be carry-over from other donors' samples.

This clonotype was observed at least ten times. The CDR3 DNA reads TGCGCCAGCAGCCCCCTAGCGGGGGGCGAGTACAATGAGCAGTTCTTC. Encoded protein: CASSPLAGGEYNEQFF. This chain uses TRBV5-1 with TRBJ2-1; 11 nucleotides agree with TRBD2. Looked up from germline, CDR1 is SGHRS and CDR2 is YFSETQ. The CDR3 runs to 16 residues. The trim removed 4 bases at V and 4 bases at J, leaving 7 bases unmatched. The full variable domain, in which reference TRBV5-1 and TRBJ2-1 provide the parts outside the CDR3, is KAGVTQTPRYLIKTRGQQVTLSCSPISGHRSVSWYQQTPGQGLQFLFEYFSETQRNKGNFPGRFSGRQFSNSRSEMNVSTLELGDSALYLCASSPLAGGEYNEQFFGPGTRLTVL.

This chain joins TRBV21-1 and TRBJ1-3. TRBV21-1 is a pseudogene segment. This CDR3 comprises 12 residues. In nucleotides, the CDR3 is TGTGCCAGAGGACCCACTGGAAACACCATATATTTT. Its protein product is CARGPTGNTIYF.

There are a few counts of this clonotype. The rearrangement links TRBV4-1 to TRBJ1-4, with D possibly TRBD1 on 6 matching bases. V was cut by 6 bases and J by 4 bases, with 18 bases left in between. Germline V lookup: CDR1 MGHRA, CDR2 YSYEKL. This CDR3 comprises 16 residues. The CDR3 DNA follows: TGCGCCAGCAGGAACCCCGGGGGCAGGAGTAATGAAAAACTGTTTTTT. Its translation is CASRNPGGRSNEKLFF.

This clonotype was seen repeatedly, ten times or more. CDR3 protein: CASSPPAGVGTDTQYF. CDR3 sequence (DNA): TGTGCCAGCAGCCCCCCGGCAGGGGTGGGGACAGATACGCAGTATTTT. The gene calls are TRBV6-2 or TRBV6-3 and TRBJ2-3; the D gene is possibly TRBD1 (6 bases). The CDR3 is 16 residues long. V gave up 6 bases and J gave up 3 bases, with 19 bases separating them. Germline lookup yields CDR1 MNHEY and CDR2 SVGEGT.

The V and J genes are TRBV6-6 and TRBJ2-7; D could derive from TRBD1 or TRBD2 (5 bases each). The length of the CDR3 is 15 residues. Germline CDR1 is MNHNY and CDR2 is SVGAGI (reference sequence). Trimming stripped 2 bases from V and 3 bases from J, with 14 bases between. In nucleotides, the CDR3 is TGTGCCAGCAGTTACGGTCGGGACGGGGACTACGAGCAGTACTTC. Encoded protein: CASSYGRDGDYEQYF.

This clonotype was seen at least ten times. The J gene is TRBJ2-7, the V gene TRBV12-3 or TRBV12-4, with D perhaps given as TRBD1 or TRBD2 (5 bases each). The CDR3 contains 14 residues. V lost 3 bases to trimming and J lost 5 bases, with 14 bases between them. In DNA form, the CDR3 reads TGTGCCAGCAGTTTCGGGCAGGGAGTAGACGAGCAGTACTTC. It specifies CASSFGQGVDEQYF.

In its sample, this clonotype was seen a few times. The chain uses TRBV5-1 and TRBJ1-1, with TRBD1 identical over 8 bases. Trimming removed 0 bases from V and 5 bases from J; junction bases left unmatched: 6. The CDR3 is 15 residues long. From germline, CDR1 is SGHRS and CDR2 YFSETQ. The CDR3 sequence is CASSLEDRVGTEAFF. CDR3 DNA sequence: TGCGCCAGCAGCTTGGAGGACAGGGTAGGGACTGAAGCTTTCTTT. The entire variable domain, with the rest obtained from reference TRBV5-1 and TRBJ1-1, is as follows: KAGVTQTPRYLIKTRGQQVTLSCSPISGHRSVSWYQQTPGQGLQFLFEYFSETQRNKGNFPGRFSGRQFSNSRSEMNVSTLELGDSALYLCASSLEDRVGTEAFFGQGTRLTVV.

The table lists this clonotype with a few counts. The chain has TRBV7-2 and TRBJ1-2; the D gene is possibly TRBD1 (5 bases). V lost 6 bases to trimming and J lost 1 base, with 9 bases between them. The CDR3 has 13 amino acids. The germline gives CDR1 SGHTA, CDR2 FQGNSA. CDR3 loop: CASRKGVNYGYTF. CDR3 coding DNA: TGTGCCAGCAGGAAAGGGGTTAACTATGGCTACACCTTC.

The sample holds a few counts of this clonotype. This sequence joins TRBV6-2 or TRBV6-3 and TRBJ2-3; D possibly corresponds to TRBD1 (5 bases). This CDR3 region has 12 residues. Trimming removed 7 bases from V and 3 bases from J, with 8 bases in between. Germline CDR1 MNHEY, CDR2 SVGEGT. This CDR3 reads CASNAGTDTQYF. The CDR3 nucleotides are TGTGCCAGCAATGCAGGGACAGATACGCAGTATTTT.

The sample holds a few counts of this clonotype. CDR3 residues: CASSEARQGRSSGNTIYF. Written as DNA, the CDR3 is TGTGCCAGCAGTGAAGCGAGACAGGGGCGATCCTCTGGAAACACCATATATTTT. This chain uses TRBV2 with TRBJ1-3; 8 bases align to TRBD1. Germline loops: CDR1 SNHLY, CDR2 FYNNEI. The length of the CDR3 is 18 residues. V lost 0 bases, J lost 0 bases, and 7 bases stayed unmatched.

At least ten counts were recorded for this clonotype. The CDR3 region is CASSLIGGSSNTEAFF. CDR3 bases: TGTGCCAGCAGCTTAATCGGGGGCTCCTCGAACACTGAAGCTTTCTTT. V gene TRBV7-3 combines with J gene TRBJ1-1; D is perhaps TRBD1 (6 bases). The germline V gene has CDR1 SGHTA and CDR2 FQGTGA. The V gene lost 1 base and the J gene lost 1 base, with 13 bases spanning the gap. This CDR3 spans 16 amino acids.

This rearrangement joins TRBV12-3 or TRBV12-4 to TRBJ2-3; 8 bases align to TRBD1. This CDR3 has 17 residues. J lost 2 bases, V lost 4 bases, and 11 bases had no gene match. The CDR3, as DNA: TGTGCCAGCAGTTCCCCCGGACAGGGTGTAGCCACAGATACGCAGTATTTT. Its protein product is CASSSPGQGVATDTQYF.

V usage is TRBV28 and J usage is TRBJ1-1, with D possibly matching TRBD1 (5 bases). The V and J ends lost 3 bases and 6 bases respectively, with 11 bases between them. The CDR3 has 13 amino acids. Germline assignment: CDR1 MDHEN and CDR2 SYDVKM. Here the CDR3 DNA reads TGTGCCAGCAGTTTCCCTACAGGATCTGAAGCTTTCTTT. Its protein is CASSFPTGSEAFF.

At least ten counts were recorded for this clonotype. The V call is TRBV12-3 or TRBV12-4, the J call TRBJ2-1; no definite D call. The CDR3 is 13 amino acids. Trimming shortened V by 2 bases and J by 5 bases, and 7 bases separated the two germline ends. The CDR3, as DNA: TGTGCCAGCAGTTTATCCAGAAACAATGAGCAGTTCTTC. It is translated as CASSLSRNNEQFF.

This clonotype was counted at least ten times. The V and J genes are TRBV29-1 and TRBJ1-1; the D gene is possibly TRBD1 (6 bases). The CDR3 sequence is 13 residues long. Deletions cut 6 bases from V and 0 bases from J, with 11 bases between. The germline CDR1 and CDR2 sequences are SQVTM and ANQGSEA. In nucleotides, the CDR3 is TGCAGCGTCTCCGGGACACTGAACACTGAAGCTTTCTTT. This codes for CSVSGTLNTEAFF.

In its sample, this clonotype was seen a few times. The rearrangement uses TRBV7-2 and TRBJ2-5; 13 bases line up with TRBD2. Germline-derived CDR1 and CDR2 are SGHTA and FQGNSA. With V trimmed by 1 base and J by 4 bases, 3 bases remained unmatched. The CDR3 runs to 16 residues. CDR3 nucleotide sequence: TGTGCCAGCAGCTTAGGTCGACTAGCGGGGGGAGAGACCCAGTACTTC. This translates into CASSLGRLAGGETQYF.

This clonotype appeared many times. The chain has TRBV5-1 and TRBJ2-1, with D uncertain. V was clipped by 2 bases and J by 8 bases, with 8 bases between them. In germline, CDR1 is SGHRS, CDR2 YFSETQ. CDR3 length: 12 residues. This chain's CDR3 is CASSLAADEQFF. The CDR3 DNA reads TGCGCCAGCAGCTTAGCCGCGGATGAGCAGTTCTTC.

The V call is TRBV20-1, the J call TRBJ2-3; 7 nucleotides line up with TRBD1. The V and J ends lost 3 bases and 2 bases, in that order; junction bases with no gene match: 5. This CDR3 region has 14 residues. From germline, CDR1 is DFQATT and CDR2 SNEGSKA (reference sequence). Written as DNA, the CDR3 is TGCAGTGCTAGTGAGGGGGCTAACACAGATACGCAGTATTTT. Protein sequence: CSASEGANTDTQYF.

The V call is TRBV9, the J call TRBJ1-1; the D is unclear. The CDR3 runs to 13 residues. CDR1 and CDR2 (germline): SGDLS, YYNGEE. The V and J ends lost 0 bases and 4 bases respectively, with 7 bases between them. Here the CDR3 reads CASSVGGFTEAFF. CDR3 DNA sequence: TGTGCCAGCAGCGTAGGCGGTTTCACTGAAGCTTTCTTT.

This clonotype was seen a few times. The chain is built from TRBV18 and TRBJ1-4, with TRBD1 as a possible D gene (6 bases). This CDR3 has 15 amino acids. Trimming stripped 4 bases from V and 0 bases from J, with 9 bases between. Per germline, CDR1 KGHSH and CDR2 LQKENI. The chain's CDR3 is CASSRSGATNEKLFF. In DNA, the CDR3 is TGTGCCAGCTCACGGTCAGGGGCAACTAATGAAAAACTGTTTTTT.

This chain joins TRBV5-1 and TRBJ2-3; 9 bases agree with TRBD2. Looked up from germline, CDR1 is SGHRS and CDR2 is YFSETQ. The CDR3 has 15 amino acids. V dropped 0 bases and J dropped 6; count of bases not matched to a gene: 5. CDR3: CASSLGLAVLDTQYF. The CDR3 DNA sequence: TGCGCCAGCAGCTTGGGACTAGCGGTTCTCGATACGCAGTATTTT.